This TCR beta chain is drawn from a study of cytomegalovirus exposure and HLA in healthy donors. The PCR contained 60 Vbeta and 13 Jbeta primers. TCRdb keeps only in-frame clones here, not all; method: immunoSEQ multiplex PCR. The sample comprises about 200,000 clones, 75% to 90% of which are singletons, and about 2.5% rests with the top ten. Study-level points and caveats: Beyond CMV serostatus, there was no information to go on about immune exposure. Several of the most significant clusters appeared, in a later analysis, to be linked to common viral pathogens. Evidence from a later analysis indicated that most CMV-associated TCR beta chains looked HLA-restricted. Most likely, a cluster of highly shared sequence variants arose as a sequencing artifact.

For this clone: As yet, its antigen is unknown.

The sequencing sample was made of PBMCs. This TCR came from a woman between 40 and 50 years old in good health and CMV-seronegative.

The CDR3 here is CASSLGTGLSYEQFF. For the CDR3, the DNA is TGTGCCAGTAGTCTCGGGACAGGGCTGTCCTATGAGCAGTTCTTC. The V gene is TRBV19, the J gene TRBJ2-1, with 9 bases lining up with TRBD1. This CDR3 comprises 15 residues. Trimming removed 5 bases from V and 8 bases from J; junction bases left unmatched: 10. Germline lookup yields CDR1 LNHDA and CDR2 SQIVND (reference sequence).